This TCR beta chain stems from a study of PD-1 blockade in mismatch repair-deficient tumors. The overall study: Patients had approximately 12 mismatch repair-deficient cancer types, all previously treated and progressing.

Sequencing was performed with immunoSEQ multiplex PCR; in TCRdb, only in-frame clones are kept and a portion is missing. The sample shows under 95,000 clones, 65% to 85% of them seen only once. TCRs were sequenced from a few patients responding to pembrolizumab. This clone was observed a single time. The sequence was collected from an adult with mismatch repair-deficient cancer. Here the sequenced sample was peripheral blood, taken 12 weeks after starting pembrolizumab.

DNA of the CDR3: TGTGCCTGGAGTGTACCGGGGGGCGCGGCTTTCTTT. Amino acids: CAWSVPGGAAFF. V is TRBV30 and J is TRBJ1-1; possible D gene TRBD1, 6 bases. The CDR3 runs 12 residues. The germline V gene encodes CDR1 GTSNPN and CDR2 SVGIG (reference sequence). V was trimmed by 0 bases and J by 11 bases, leaving 13 bases between them.